A single sample gave rise to the 26 T cell receptor beta chains below, sequenced in a study of immune cell composition in non-small cell lung cancer. TCRdb's table, derived via immunoSEQ multiplex PCR, lists solely in-frame clones and lacks some. The sample contains 3,000 to 3,500 clones, roughly 80% of which appear only once. Material for sequencing was lung tumor tissue. The receptors shown here come from a human donor with non-small cell lung cancer.

The rearrangement joins TRBV28 to TRBJ2-7; D may be TRBD1 (5 bases). The CDR3 extends over 13 amino acids. The V end lost 2 bases, the J end lost 9 bases, and 14 bases lay between the germline ends. CDR1 is MDHEN, CDR2 SYDVKM, per germline. CDR3 in DNA: TGTGCCAGCAGTTTACCGGCAGTACAGGTGCAGTACTTC. As protein: CASSLPAVQVQYF.

The chain is built from TRBV27 and TRBJ2-3; 8 nucleotides align to TRBD1. The CDR3 contains 16 residues. Per germline, CDR1 MNHEY and CDR2 SMNVEV (reference sequence). After removal of 6 bases from V and 4 bases from J, the junction contained 12 bases not matched to a gene. CDR3 in amino acids: CASSSAGGLYSDTQYF. The CDR3 coding sequence is TGTGCCAGCAGCTCCGCAGGGGGCCTCTACTCAGATACGCAGTATTTT.

The chain links TRBV27 to TRBJ2-5; tentatively, D is TRBD1 (5 bases). Germline assignment: CDR1 MNHEY and CDR2 SMNVEV (reference sequence). The CDR3 extends over 13 amino acids. V shed 4 bases and J shed 7 bases, with 13 bases lying between them. In DNA, the CDR3 is TGTGCCAGCAGTTGGACCCAGGGCGGGACCCAGTACTTC. Protein product: CASSWTQGGTQYF.

This chain joins TRBV30 and TRBJ1-3; D is ambiguous. The germline V gene encodes CDR1 GTSNPN and CDR2 SVGIG (reference sequence). The CDR3 contains 14 residues. V dropped 1 base and J dropped 8 bases, with 15 bases sitting between them. CDR3 nucleotides: TGTGCCTGGAGTGGAGGTCCCAGCCAAGACACCATATATTTT. Residues: CAWSGGPSQDTIYF.

The chain has TRBV11-2 and TRBJ2-7; TRBD2 matches at 7 bases. This CDR3 has 15 amino acids. The V gene's germline CDR1 is SGHAT and CDR2 FQNNGV. V dropped 1 base and J dropped 0; count of bases not matched to a gene: 3. CDR3 sequence (DNA): TGTGCCAGCAGCTTAGCGGGAGGTGCCTCCTACGAGCAGTACTTC. As protein: CASSLAGGASYEQYF.

The CDR3 DNA sequence: TGTGCCAGCAGTGAAGCGCTAGGCGGGGTTAACAATGAGCAGTTCTTC. It translates to CASSEALGGVNNEQFF. The gene calls are TRBV6-1 and TRBJ2-1; D might be TRBD2 (6 bases). Per the germline V gene, CDR1 is MNHNS and CDR2 is SASEGT. The V end was cut by 0 bases, the J end by 5 bases, with 14 bases between. This CDR3 has 16 amino acids.

The V call is TRBV30, the J call TRBJ1-6; a possible D gene is TRBD1 (6 bases). Germline assignment: CDR1 GTSNPN and CDR2 SVGIG (reference sequence). The V gene lost 0 bases and the J gene lost 9 bases, with 21 bases spanning the gap. CDR3 length: 17 amino acids. The CDR3 sequence: CAWSVYSGGGGSSPLHF. DNA for the CDR3: TGTGCCTGGAGTGTGTACTCCGGAGGGGGGGGAAGTTCACCCCTCCACTTT.

By frequency in the sample, this clone is large. Distinct nucleotide sequences in the sample also encode this CDR3. The rearrangement joins TRBV28 to TRBJ2-2, with no clear D. Germline loops: CDR1 MDHEN, CDR2 SYDVKM. This CDR3 contains 13 residues. Trimming removed 9 bases from V and 1 base from J, with 9 bases in between. The CDR3 is CASRNRNTGELFF. CDR3 DNA sequence: TGTGCCAGTAGAAACCGGAACACCGGGGAGCTGTTTTTT.

The chain couples TRBV28 to TRBJ2-7; maybe TRBD1 (5 bases). Trimming removed 6 bases at V and 3 bases at J, with 9 bases between. CDR1 is MDHEN and CDR2 is SYDVKM in the germline V gene. CDR3 length equals 12 residues. The chain's CDR3 is CASSRQFYEQYF. The CDR3 DNA is TGTGCCAGCAGCCGACAGTTCTACGAGCAGTACTTC.

This clone came up once. The V gene is TRBV7-8, the J gene TRBJ2-7; 8 positions agree with TRBD2. Trimming took 1 base from V and 3 from J; bases not matched to a gene: 8. Germline values: CDR1 SGHVS, CDR2 FQNEAQ. This CDR3 is 16 amino acids long. The CDR3 DNA sequence: TGTGCCAGCAGCTTAGGCGTAGCGGGATTGAACTACGAGCAGTACTTC. Translated, it gives CASSLGVAGLNYEQYF. The whole variable domain, remainder taken from reference TRBV7-8 and TRBJ2-7, is GAGVSQSPRYKVAKRGQDVALRCDPISGHVSLFWYQQALGQGPEFLTYFQNEAQLDKSGLPSDRFFAERPEGSVSTLKIQRTQQEDSAVYLCASSLGVAGLNYEQYFGPGTRLTVT.

The V gene is TRBV2, the J gene TRBJ2-7; 12 bases are a match to TRBD2. CDR3 length: 15 residues. Trimming took 1 base from V and 6 from J; bases not matched to a gene: 4. CDR1 is SNHLY and CDR2 is FYNNEI in the germline V gene. CDR3: CASSEVGTSGLEQYF. The CDR3 region has the DNA TGTGCCAGCAGTGAAGTGGGGACTAGCGGGCTCGAGCAGTACTTC.

The chain couples TRBV19 to TRBJ2-1; D remains unclear. Germline loops: CDR1 LNHDA, CDR2 SQIVND (reference sequence). Between the trimmed V and J ends, which lost 2 bases and 0 bases, there was a span of 8 bases. The CDR3 is made up of 15 amino acids. CDR3 sequence reads: CASSIITSSYNEQFF. CDR3 DNA sequence: TGTGCCAGTAGTATAATAACGAGCTCCTACAATGAGCAGTTCTTC. Full variable domain (missing parts from reference TRBV19 and TRBJ2-1): DGGITQSPKYLFRKEGQNVTLSCEQNLNHDAMYWYRQDPGQGLRLIYYSQIVNDFQKGDIAEGYSVSREKKESFPLTVTSAQKNPTAFYLCASSIITSSYNEQFFGPGTRLTVL.

The rearrangement links TRBV30 to TRBJ2-2; TRBD2 matches at 7 bases. From germline, CDR1 is GTSNPN and CDR2 SVGIG (reference sequence). J was trimmed by 0 bases and V by 4 bases; bases with no gene match: 32. The CDR3 has 24 residues. The CDR3 DNA follows: TGTGCCTGGACCCCCCGGGGAAGGGGAGGACGGGAGGCCATCCCCTACCCGAACACCGGGGAGCTGTTTTTT. It translates to CAWTPRGRGGREAIPYPNTGELFF.

This rearrangement joins TRBV7-9 to TRBJ1-1, with D unclear. V dropped 5 bases and J dropped 0 bases, with 7 bases sitting between them. CDR3 length: 13 amino acids. CDR1 is SEHNR and CDR2 is FQNEAQ in the germline V gene (reference sequence). The CDR3 nucleotides are TGTGCCAGCAGCCCTATCATGAACACTGAAGCTTTCTTT. It specifies CASSPIMNTEAFF.

The chain combines TRBV9 with TRBJ2-7; 10 bases map to TRBD1. Looked up from germline, CDR1 is SGDLS and CDR2 is YYNGEE. Trimming at V came to 4 bases and at J to 1 base, leaving 14 bases not matched to a gene. The CDR3 covers 18 residues. This chain's CDR3 is CASSLGTGALRGSYEQYF. In DNA form, the CDR3 reads TGTGCCAGCAGCCTCGGGACAGGGGCGCTCCGGGGGTCCTACGAGCAGTACTTC.

The V and J genes are TRBV15 and TRBJ2-5; 9 bases map to TRBD2. V was pared by 1 base and J by 2 bases, with 5 bases of the junction left unmatched. This CDR3 has 16 amino acids. Germline V gene sequence: CDR1 LNHNV, CDR2 YYDKDF (reference sequence). This chain's CDR3 is CATSRGSSGTQETQYF. The CDR3 region has the DNA TGTGCCACCAGCAGAGGGTCTAGCGGGACGCAAGAGACCCAGTACTTC.

The chain carries TRBV2 and TRBJ2-7; D may be TRBD2 (6 bases). With 7 bases removed from V and 3 bases from J, the gap between germline ends came to 10 bases. CDR1 SNHLY and CDR2 FYNNEI come from the germline V gene. CDR3 length equals 12 residues. The CDR3 region is CASKGAGYEQYF. The CDR3 DNA sequence: TGTGCCAGCAAGGGAGCGGGCTACGAGCAGTACTTC. Drawing the rest from reference TRBV2 and TRBJ2-7, the complete variable domain is EPEVTQTPSHQVTQMGQEVILRCVPISNHLYFYWYRQILGQKVEFLVSFYNNEISEKSEIFDDQFSVERPDGSNFTLKIRSTKLEDSAMYFCASKGAGYEQYFGPGTRLTVT.

The J gene is TRBJ1-6, the V gene TRBV30, with TRBD1 identical over 9 bases. There are 14 residues in the CDR3. In germline, CDR1 is GTSNPN, CDR2 SVGIG (reference sequence). Unmatched junction bases numbered 2, after V lost 0 bases and J lost 8 bases. CDR3 DNA sequence: TGTGCCTGGAGTGTGGGGGACAGGGATTCACCCCTCCACTTT. It yields the protein CAWSVGDRDSPLHF.

The V and J genes are TRBV4-1 and TRBJ2-7; 8 nucleotides match TRBD2. The V segment lost 0 bases and the J segment 4 bases; nucleotides outside the gene matches: 5. The V gene's germline CDR1 is MGHRA and CDR2 YSYEKL. This CDR3 contains 15 residues. Here the CDR3 DNA reads TGCGCCAGCAGCCAAGATTACACGGGGGGGTACGAGCAGTACTTC. It specifies CASSQDYTGGYEQYF.

V and J are TRBV5-1 and TRBJ2-2; D may be TRBD2 (6 bases). The V and J ends lost 4 bases and 4 bases respectively, with 17 bases between them. The CDR3 sequence is 16 residues long. Germline CDR1 is SGHRS and CDR2 is YFSETQ. CDR3 bases: TGCGCCAGCAGCCTTGGTTCGCTAGCGCCCACCGGGGAGCTGTTTTTT. As protein: CASSLGSLAPTGELFF.

The chain uses TRBV28 and TRBJ2-3; D possibly corresponds to TRBD1 (6 bases). Trimming stripped 2 bases from V and 2 bases from J, with 14 bases between. In germline, CDR1 is MDHEN, CDR2 SYDVKM. The CDR3 covers 16 residues. The CDR3, as DNA: TGTGCCAGCAGTTTACACAGGGACGAAGACACAGATACGCAGTATTTT. Translated: CASSLHRDEDTDTQYF.

The V call is TRBV4-2, the J call TRBJ2-1; 8 positions agree with TRBD1. Unmatched junction bases numbered 7, after V lost 0 bases and J lost 9 bases. The CDR3 length is 15 residues. Germline V lookup: CDR1 LGHNA, CDR2 YNFKEQ. CDR3 region: CASSQDWAGGSEQFF. The CDR3 bases are TGTGCCAGCAGCCAAGATTGGGCAGGGGGCAGTGAGCAGTTCTTC.

V and J are TRBV15 and TRBJ2-7; D possibly corresponds to TRBD2 (6 bases). CDR1 and CDR2 (germline): LNHNV, YYDKDF (reference sequence). This CDR3 has 16 amino acids. V lost 5 bases and J 2 bases, leaving 19 bases between the germline ends. The CDR3 bases are TGTGCCACCAGCGGTCCAGTCGGGCGGGGACCCTACGAGCAGTACTTC. This sequence encodes CATSGPVGRGPYEQYF.

In its sample, this clone ranks as large (0.1 to 1%). The chain combines TRBV29-1 with TRBJ1-2; D unresolved. This CDR3 is 12 amino acids long. V was clipped by 4 bases and J by 8 bases, with 14 bases between them. The germline V gene encodes CDR1 SQVTM and CDR2 ANQGSEA. The CDR3 reads CSVGAGRGGYTF. The CDR3 DNA is TGCAGCGTTGGGGCAGGCCGAGGGGGCTACACCTTC.

This clone rates as large (0.1 to 1%). The chain is built from TRBV19 and TRBJ1-1; 9 nucleotides align to TRBD1. CDR1 and CDR2 (germline): LNHDA, SQIVND (reference sequence). The trim removed 5 bases at V and 4 bases at J, leaving 5 bases unmatched. The length of the CDR3 is 14 residues. This chain's CDR3 is CASSSTGGSTEAFF. CDR3 DNA sequence: TGTGCCAGTAGTTCGACAGGGGGAAGCACTGAAGCTTTCTTT.

The CDR3 DNA is TGTGCCAGCAGCTCCGAGTACGATTACGAGCAGTACTTC. Translated, it gives CASSSEYDYEQYF. This chain links TRBV7-9 with TRBJ2-7; D is uncertain. The CDR3 runs 13 residues. Trimming pared 4 bases from V and 4 bases from J, leaving 11 bases between. CDR1 and CDR2 (germline): SEHNR, FQNEAQ (reference sequence).